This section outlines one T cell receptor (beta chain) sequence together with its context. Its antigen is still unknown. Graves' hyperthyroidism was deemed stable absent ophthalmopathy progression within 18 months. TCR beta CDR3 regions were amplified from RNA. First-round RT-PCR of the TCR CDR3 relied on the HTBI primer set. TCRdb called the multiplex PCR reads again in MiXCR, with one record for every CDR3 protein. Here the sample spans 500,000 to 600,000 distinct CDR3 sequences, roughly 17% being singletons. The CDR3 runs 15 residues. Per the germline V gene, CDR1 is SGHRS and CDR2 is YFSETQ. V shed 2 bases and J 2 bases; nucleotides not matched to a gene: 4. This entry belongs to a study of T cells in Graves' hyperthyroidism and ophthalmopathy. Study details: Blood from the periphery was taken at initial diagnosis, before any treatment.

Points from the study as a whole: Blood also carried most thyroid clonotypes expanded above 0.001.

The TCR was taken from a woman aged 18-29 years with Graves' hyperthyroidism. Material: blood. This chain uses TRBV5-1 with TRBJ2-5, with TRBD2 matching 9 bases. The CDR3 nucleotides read TGCGCCAGCAGCTTCGGGGGACTAGCACAAGAGACCCAGTACTTC. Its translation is CASSFGGLAQETQYF.